Listed below are T cell receptor beta chains from one sample, sequenced in a study of T cell changes during pregnancy in multiple sclerosis. Profiled with immunoSEQ multiplex PCR; TCRdb holds only in-frame clones, not every one. The data show around 70,000 clones, with 90% to 95% seen just once and about 1.6% held by the top ten. The starting material was peripheral blood, obtained after pregnancy. Source of these receptors: a female donor with multiple sclerosis, enrolled in a pregnancy study. Both conserved end residues are part of each CDR3. The D gene is left open where the match is weak. For some rows the clone size is stated as once, few or many, or as a class when expanded; others skip it.

J | V | D | size | CDR3 | DNA
TRBJ2-7 | TRBV12-5 | TRBD2 | . | CASGASGAGFDEQYF | TGTGCTAGTGGAGCTAGCGGGGCCGGGTTTGACGAGCAGTACTTC
TRBJ1-3 | TRBV6-1 | . | . | CASRIDRGNTIYF | TGTGCCAGCAGAATAGACAGAGGAAACACCATATATTTT
TRBJ2-7 | TRBV6-5 | . | . | CATRVSHSSYEQYF | TGTGCCACGCGGGTTAGTCATAGCTCCTACGAGCAGTACTTC
TRBJ1-1 | TRBV6-1 | TRBD1 | . | CASTPQGVNTEAFF | TGTGCCAGCACCCCCCAGGGGGTTAACACTGAAGCTTTCTTT
TRBJ1-4 | TRBV4-1 | . | . | CASSQEERRLIFF | TGCGCCAGCAGCCAAGAGGAGCGGAGACTTATCTTTTTT
TRBJ1-1 | TRBV2 | . | . | CASSELGGRTEAFF | TGTGCCAGCAGTGAACTGGGAGGGAGGACTGAAGCTTTCTTT
TRBJ2-5 | TRBV7-2 | . | . | CASSHRDQYF | TGTGCCAGCAGCCATAGAGACCAGTACTTC
TRBJ2-2 | TRBV2 | . | . | CASTRAALTGELFF | TGTGCCTCCACGAGGGCGGCGTTGACCGGGGAGCTGTTTTTT
TRBJ2-7 | TRBV5-1 | . | . | CASSFGDYEQYF | TGCGCCAGCAGCTTCGGAGATTACGAGCAGTACTTC
TRBJ1-4 | TRBV9 | TRBD1 | medium-sized | CASSARTGNEKLFF | TGTGCCAGCAGCGCCAGGACAGGGAACGAAAAACTGTTTTTT
TRBJ2-7 | TRBV5-1 | . | . | CASSPDQGRYEQYF | TGCGCCAGCAGCCCGGACCAGGGTCGCTACGAGCAGTACTTC
TRBJ1-3 | TRBV7-9 | TRBD1 | . | CASSLQQGARNTIYF | TGTGCCAGCAGCTTGCAACAGGGGGCGAGAAACACCATATATTTT
TRBJ2-5 | TRBV5-1 | TRBD2 | . | CASSPGLAAQETQYF | TGCGCCAGCAGCCCCGGACTAGCGGCTCAAGAGACCCAGTACTTC
TRBJ2-2 | TRBV5-1 | TRBD1 | . | CASSSNPTGGRYTGELFF | TGCGCCAGCAGCTCGAATCCAACAGGGGGGAGATATACCGGGGAGCTGTTTTTT
TRBJ1-1 | TRBV19 | TRBD1 | . | CASSISRVQGAGDTEAFF | TGTGCCAGTAGTATCTCTCGGGTGCAGGGGGCAGGGGACACTGAAGCTTTCTTT
TRBJ2-1 | TRBV27 | . | . | CASSETASSYNEQFF | TGTGCCAGCAGTGAGACTGCGAGCTCCTACAATGAGCAGTTCTTC